What follows describes a single T cell receptor beta chain. What it binds is not known. Using its own MiXCR run on the 5' RACE reads, TCRdb lists one record per CDR3 protein. This sample has 1.5 million to 2 million distinct CDR3 sequences, with around 29% found just once. Trimming pared 5 bases from V and 5 bases from J, leaving 9 bases between. Per the germline V gene, CDR1 is SEHNR and CDR2 is FQNEAQ (reference sequence). The CDR3 extends over 13 amino acids. This entry is derived from a study of identical twins. Findings and limits, study-wide: The abundant beta clonotypes from cord blood had fewer insertions, and memory repertoires had none of this. The presence of invariant MAIT and iNKT cells could partly confound analyses of zero-insertion sequences. Models came in too low on out-of-frame TCR alpha sharing in monozygotic twins.

Every donor was a healthy Caucasian. The chain joins TRBV7-9 to TRBJ2-2; weak D call: TRBD2 (6 bases). This sequence was found in a newborn girl in good health. Sequenced input: cord blood. CDR3 residues: CASSRGTTGELFF. As DNA, the CDR3 is TGTGCCAGCAGCCGCGGGACGACCGGGGAGCTGTTTTTT.